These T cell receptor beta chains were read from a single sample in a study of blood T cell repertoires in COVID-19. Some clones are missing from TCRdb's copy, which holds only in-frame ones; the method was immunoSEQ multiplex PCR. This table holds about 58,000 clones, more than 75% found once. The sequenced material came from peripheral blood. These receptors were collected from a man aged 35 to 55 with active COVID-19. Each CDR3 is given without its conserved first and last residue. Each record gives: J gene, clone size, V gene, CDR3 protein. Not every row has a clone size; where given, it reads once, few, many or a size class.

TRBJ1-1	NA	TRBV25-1	ASSEGTGGYPEAF
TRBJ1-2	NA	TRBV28	ASSLTPGFYGYT
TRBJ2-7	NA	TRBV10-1	ASSGEGSYEQY
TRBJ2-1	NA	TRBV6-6	ASSYREAYNEQF
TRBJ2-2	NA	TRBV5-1	ASSSSGTGELF
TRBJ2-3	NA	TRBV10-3	AISESMTSMDTQY
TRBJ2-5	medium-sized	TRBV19	ASSMTSGSHETQY
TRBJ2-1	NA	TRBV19	ASSIESGVHSYNEQF
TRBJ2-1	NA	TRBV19	ASRYAGGGNEQF
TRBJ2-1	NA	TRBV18	ASSLQAPPYNEQF
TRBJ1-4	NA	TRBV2	ASSRTGAGLVEKLF
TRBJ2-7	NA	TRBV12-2	ASRPSGTGDEQY
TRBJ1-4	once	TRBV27	ASSFSGYEKLF
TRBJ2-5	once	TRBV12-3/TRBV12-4	ASRRETQY
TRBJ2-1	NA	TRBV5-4	ASRPDSYNEQF
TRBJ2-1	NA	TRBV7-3	ASSPSSGRGEQF
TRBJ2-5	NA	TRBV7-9	ASSSYQETQY
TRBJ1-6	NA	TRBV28	ASRTPRRQGSNSPLH
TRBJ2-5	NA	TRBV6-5	ASRRGTSGRETQY
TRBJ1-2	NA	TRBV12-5	ASGGENGYT
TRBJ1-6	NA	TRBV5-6	ASSVLAGNGLYSPLH
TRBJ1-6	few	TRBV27	ASRSVGTGGDNSPLH
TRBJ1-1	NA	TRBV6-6	ASSRGGAGGKILTEAF
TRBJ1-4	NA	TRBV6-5	ASSYSPGGGEKLF
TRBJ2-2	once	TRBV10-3	AATVGGDGGELF
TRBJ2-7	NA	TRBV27	ASSLSGQTYEQY
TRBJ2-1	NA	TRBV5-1	ASSTSGRAWDEQF
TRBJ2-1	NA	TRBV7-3	ASSSGQSYEQF
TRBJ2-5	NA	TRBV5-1	ASRENRGQETQY
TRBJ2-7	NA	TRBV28	ASTPRQGVSYEQY
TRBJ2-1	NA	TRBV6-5	ASSTPIGGRIEQF
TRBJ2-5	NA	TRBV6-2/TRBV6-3	ASSYTPQGLLAGSEETQY
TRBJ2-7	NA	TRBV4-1	ASSHTSDTYEQY
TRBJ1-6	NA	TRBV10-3	AISEGTGTGGSPLH
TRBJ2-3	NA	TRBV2	ASSYLVTSGFTDTQY
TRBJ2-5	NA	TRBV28	ASSLGQGVDFQETQY
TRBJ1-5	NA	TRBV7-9	ASSSARQGWDQPQH
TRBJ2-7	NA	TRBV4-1	ASSPSWRGTEQY
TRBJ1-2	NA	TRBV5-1	ASSPEGTGYGYT
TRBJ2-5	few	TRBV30	AWSGGAGGRETQY
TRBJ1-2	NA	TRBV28	ASSPKGQRRPYGYT
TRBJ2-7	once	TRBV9	ASSSSGQTSYEQY
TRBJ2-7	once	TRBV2	ASSAKTASYEQY
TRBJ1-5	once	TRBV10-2	ASSQWSGNQPQH
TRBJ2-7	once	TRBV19	ASSRLAGGPQDEQY
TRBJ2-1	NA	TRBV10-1	ASSESSGGPGDEQF
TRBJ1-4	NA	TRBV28	ASSLRWEKLF
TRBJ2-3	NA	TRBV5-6	ASSLATGTGGADTQY
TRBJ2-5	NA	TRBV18	ASSPRRDSQETQY